The 9 T cell receptor beta chains presented below share a single source sample, sequenced in a study of cytomegalovirus exposure and HLA in healthy donors. The PCR was carried out with 60 Vbeta primers and 13 Jbeta primers. TCRdb keeps only in-frame clones here, not all; method: immunoSEQ multiplex PCR. Of about 67,000 clones listed, 80% were seen once; the top ten hold approximately 4.2%. Sample: PBMCs. The receptors come from a woman aged 30 to 39 in good health and CMV-seronegative.

The V gene is TRBV10-1, the J gene TRBJ2-7; tentative D call: TRBD2 (6 bases). Germline V gene lookup returns CDR1 WNHNN and CDR2 SYGVQD (reference sequence). Trimming removed 3 bases at V and 1 base at J, with 13 bases between. The CDR3 covers 15 residues. CDR3 sequence reads: CASSDSVGGSYEQYF. The CDR3 bases are TGCGCCAGCAGTGATTCAGTGGGAGGATCCTACGAGCAGTACTTC.

The genes are TRBV9 and TRBJ2-1; 9 nucleotides align to TRBD1. The germline gives CDR1 SGDLS, CDR2 YYNGEE. V lost 0 bases to trimming and J lost 9 bases; unmatched junction nucleotides: 7. The CDR3 has 15 residues. CDR3 sequence: CASSVGTGAFVEQFF. DNA for the CDR3: TGTGCCAGCAGCGTAGGGACAGGGGCCTTCGTTGAGCAGTTCTTC.

CDR3 in amino acids: CASTHGFGNQPQHF. The CDR3 DNA follows: TGTGCCAGCACCCACGGGTTTGGCAATCAGCCCCAGCATTTT. V gene TRBV7-2 combines with J gene TRBJ1-5; D is ambiguous. This CDR3 has 14 residues. From germline, CDR1 is SGHTA and CDR2 FQGNSA. Trimming removed 7 bases from V and 2 bases from J, with 12 bases in between.

This chain joins TRBV27 and TRBJ2-7; possible D gene TRBD1, 6 bases. The CDR3 consists of 13 residues. In germline, CDR1 is MNHEY, CDR2 SMNVEV (reference sequence). Trimming removed 6 bases from V and 2 bases from J, with 11 bases in between. This CDR3 reads CASSPDSTYEQYF. Here the CDR3 DNA reads TGTGCCAGCAGCCCGGACAGTACCTACGAGCAGTACTTC.

This chain uses TRBV7-9 with TRBJ1-2, with a tentative D call TRBD1 (5 bases). CDR3 length: 15 amino acids. Trimming shortened V by 5 bases and J by 0 bases, and 13 bases separated the two germline ends. The germline CDR1 and CDR2 sequences are SEHNR and FQNEAQ (reference sequence). The CDR3 loop reads CASSRPTAANYGYTF. DNA of the CDR3: TGTGCCAGCAGCCGCCCGACAGCCGCTAACTATGGCTACACCTTC.

In its sample, this clone was seen a few times. V and J are TRBV28 and TRBJ1-2; TRBD1 matches 7 bases. V shed 5 bases and J 4 bases; nucleotides not matched to a gene: 4. This CDR3 spans 13 amino acids. CDR1 is MDHEN, CDR2 SYDVKM, per germline. CDR3 nucleotide sequence: TGTGCCAGCAGTACGACAGGGTTCTATGGCTACACCTTC. Protein product: CASSTTGFYGYTF.

The V gene is TRBV25-1, the J gene TRBJ2-1, with D perhaps matching TRBD2 (7 bases). Germline values: CDR1 MGHDK, CDR2 SYGVNS. The CDR3 is 15 amino acids. The germline V and J ends were trimmed by 6 bases and 3 bases, with 15 bases remaining between them. This CDR3 reads CASSAGAGSYNEQFF. CDR3 nucleotide sequence: TGTGCCAGCAGCGCGGGGGCAGGGAGCTACAATGAGCAGTTCTTC. Full variable domain (outside the CDR3, taken from reference TRBV25-1 and TRBJ2-1): EADIYQTPRYLVIGTGKKITLECSQTMGHDKMYWYQQDPGMELHLIHYSYGVNSTEKGDLSSESTVSRIRTEHFPLTLESARPSHTSQYLCASSAGAGSYNEQFFGPGTRLTVL.

The chain employs TRBV9 and TRBJ2-7, with 7 bases that match TRBD1. The length of the CDR3 is 15 residues. CDR1 and CDR2 from the germline V gene are SGDLS and YYNGEE. J gave up 0 bases and V 2 bases, and 5 bases lay outside the gene matches. CDR3 nucleotide sequence: TGTGCCAGCAGCGTCTCGGGGACAGACTCCTACGAGCAGTACTTC. It encodes CASSVSGTDSYEQYF.

This clone has only a few counts. This chain uses TRBV6-5 with TRBJ2-1; D may be TRBD2 (6 bases). In germline, CDR1 is MNHEY, CDR2 SVGAGI. The CDR3 is 11 residues long. The CDR3 bases are TGTCTACGGGAGTACTACAATGAGCAGTTCTTC. Its protein product is CLREYYNEQFF.